The T cell receptor beta chain described here comes from a study of molecular identifiers for immune sequencing clone quantification. There are a few counts of this clonotype. Listed TCR primers and previously described methods were used for bulk TCR libraries. MiXCR, applied by TCRdb to the PCR reads, yields one record per CDR3 protein. Among about 500,000 distinct CDR3 sequences listed, roughly 26% were seen once. The germline V and J ends were trimmed by 8 bases and 8 bases, with 33 bases remaining between them. The CDR3 runs to 18 residues. The V gene's germline CDR1 is MNHEY and CDR2 SVGAGI. Material for sequencing was naive CD8+ T cells from blood, with Jurkat cell RNA spiked in. Noted subset: FACS-sorted CD8+CD4-CCR7+CD45RA+ naive T cells. The J gene is TRBJ1-1, the V gene TRBV6-5; D may be TRBD1 (5 bases). This clonotype was sampled from a human donor in good health. Some libraries in this study had Jurkat cell RNA spiked in. The CDR3 region is CASATNSARALSSGEAFF. CDR3 coding DNA: TGTGCCAGCGCAACGAATTCGGCCAGGGCCCTTTCCAGCGGAGAAGCTTTCTTT.